This T cell receptor (beta chain) stems from a study of technical replicates of blood from several donors. This CDR3 spans 12 amino acids. Germline V gene lookup returns CDR1 SGHDN and CDR2 FVKESK. V lost 1 base to trimming and J lost 10 bases, with 10 bases between them. Profiling relied on immunoSEQ multiplex PCR, and the TCRdb table lists in-frame clones only, not all of them. The data show 65,000 to 95,000 clones, 98% seen once. The sample consisted of T cells isolated from PBMCs. This receptor was identified in a human donor in good health. The chain combines TRBV14 with TRBJ1-1; D may be TRBD1 (5 bases). In nucleotides, the CDR3 is TGTGCCAGCAGCCAAGGGGGCATAGGAGCTTTCTTT. It yields the protein CASSQGGIGAFF.